This entry concerns a single T cell receptor beta chain. What it binds is not known. These data belong to a study of OX40 agonist ivuxolimab in advanced cancers. Study-wide findings and caveats: Both CD4+ and CD8+ T cell populations in blood had undergone clonal expansion by week 6 at 0.1 to 3.0 mg/kg.

The method was immunoSEQ multiplex PCR; TCRdb's version includes in-frame clones alone and lacks a portion of them. The top ten hold approximately 0.98% of the sample, which has tens of thousands of clones, around 90% seen once. The specimen was CD4+ or CD8+ T cells sorted from blood, collected in a trial of the OX40 agonist ivuxolimab. The sequence came from an adult with an advanced solid tumor such as melanoma, head and neck, liver or kidney cancer.

CDR3 protein: CASSRSGESYEQYF. CDR3 bases: TGTGCCAGCTCACGATCGGGGGAGTCCTACGAGCAGTACTTC. This chain joins TRBV19 and TRBJ2-7; weak D call: TRBD2 (6 bases). The V end lost 9 bases, the J end lost 1 base, and 16 bases lay between the germline ends. Germline CDR1 reads LNHDA; CDR2 reads SQIVND (reference sequence). The CDR3 consists of 14 residues.